The 13 T cell receptor beta chains below come from one sample, sequenced in a study of cytotoxic CD8 clonotypes in ibrutinib-treated CLL. TCRdb keeps only in-frame clones here, not all; method: immunoSEQ multiplex PCR. The sample contains 120,000 to 150,000 clones, approximately 80% of which appear only once. Sequenced here: PBMCs, sampled after 12 months of ibrutinib treatment. These TCRs come from a human donor with chronic lymphocytic leukemia.

This chain links TRBV14 with TRBJ2-1, with TRBD2 identical over 14 bases. The germline V gene has CDR1 SGHDN and CDR2 FVKESK. The CDR3 has 16 amino acids. V trimming: 1 base; J trimming: 6 bases; junction bases outside the gene matches: 2. Here the CDR3 reads CASSQGLAGGANEQFF. The CDR3 DNA reads TGTGCCAGCAGCCAAGGACTAGCGGGAGGGGCCAATGAGCAGTTCTTC.

V is TRBV5-1 and J is TRBJ1-1; TRBD1 is a possible D gene (5 bases). Deletions cut 1 base from V and 8 bases from J, with 12 bases between. This CDR3 spans 13 amino acids. The germline CDR1 and CDR2 sequences are SGHRS and YFSETQ. CDR3 DNA: TGCGCCAGCAGCTTGTCGGGGGGAGGCGAAGCTTTCTTT. Its translation is CASSLSGGGEAFF.

The CDR3 DNA is TGTGCCAGCAGCCCCGATCTAGGGGTGGAGACTGAAGCTTTCTTT. Protein sequence: CASSPDLGVETEAFF. This chain joins TRBV7-2 and TRBJ1-1; possibly TRBD1 for D (5 bases). The CDR3 has 15 amino acids. Germline V CDR1 and CDR2: SGHTA, FQGNSA. V dropped 5 bases and J dropped 5 bases, with 18 bases sitting between them.

This chain connects TRBV6-5 to TRBJ1-4; D perhaps matches TRBD1 (6 bases). V was clipped by 4 bases and J by 6 bases, with 15 bases between them. The CDR3 runs to 15 residues. From germline, CDR1 is MNHEY and CDR2 SVGAGI. The CDR3 nucleotides are TGTGCCAGCAGTTCCACAGGGATGGGCGATGAAAAACTGTTTTTT. It encodes CASSSTGMGDEKLFF.

The rearrangement uses TRBV5-1 and TRBJ2-3; D gene uncertain. CDR1 and CDR2 from the germline V gene are SGHRS and YFSETQ. The CDR3 is 14 amino acids. V was clipped by 7 bases and J by 2 bases, with 14 bases between them. CDR3 coding DNA: TGCGCCAGCGCCTTGGCGGCTTACACAGATACGCAGTATTTT. Amino acid sequence: CASALAAYTDTQYF.

V usage is TRBV19 and J usage is TRBJ1-2; 7 nucleotides line up with TRBD1. CDR1 is LNHDA, CDR2 SQIVND, per germline (reference sequence). The CDR3 sequence is 14 residues long. V shed 0 bases and J 5 bases; nucleotides not matched to a gene: 3. The CDR3 region has the DNA TGTGCCAGTAGTATAGAAGGGGGCGCGTATGGCTACACCTTC. This gives the protein CASSIEGGAYGYTF.

The chain links TRBV28 to TRBJ2-5; the D gene is possibly TRBD1 (5 bases). The V gene lost 3 bases and the J gene lost 4 bases, with 18 bases spanning the gap. Per the germline V gene, CDR1 is MDHEN and CDR2 is SYDVKM. The CDR3 length is 16 residues. The CDR3 DNA is TGTGCCAGCAGTTTCAGGTTAGGGGCAAACCGAGAGACCCAGTACTTC. Translated, it gives CASSFRLGANRETQYF.

This chain joins TRBV9 and TRBJ2-3; a possible D gene is TRBD2 (6 bases). The V end lost 0 bases, the J end lost 0 bases, and 14 bases lay between the germline ends. Germline CDR1 reads SGDLS; CDR2 reads YYNGEE. This CDR3 region has 17 residues. As DNA, the CDR3 is TGTGCCAGCAGCGTAGACCGGAGGGGAGCTAGCACAGATACGCAGTATTTT. Translating gives CASSVDRRGASTDTQYF.

CDR3 bases: TGTGCCAGCAGCTCAGGGGTTAAGGTAAACGAGCAGTACTTC. Amino acid sequence: CASSSGVKVNEQYF. The J gene is TRBJ2-7, the V gene TRBV7-9; the D gene is possibly TRBD1 (6 bases). The CDR3 is 14 residues long. Trimming pared 4 bases from V and 5 bases from J, leaving 15 bases between. Germline CDR1 reads SEHNR; CDR2 reads FQNEAQ (reference sequence).

The chain recombines TRBV9 with TRBJ2-5, with 8 bases identical to TRBD1. The germline V gene encodes CDR1 SGDLS and CDR2 YYNGEE. This CDR3 spans 16 amino acids. J lost 4 bases, V lost 9 bases, and 17 bases had no gene match. The CDR3 DNA reads TGTGCCATCTATTTCCGGCATCCAGGGGGCTTAGAGACCCAGTACTTC. This encodes CAIYFRHPGGLETQYF.

This clone has just a few counts. For the CDR3, the DNA is TGTGCCAGCAGTTTATGGGACAGGAGTAATCAGCCCCAGCATTTT. Its translation: CASSLWDRSNQPQHF. V gene TRBV28 combines with J gene TRBJ1-5; 7 bases are shared with TRBD1. V shed 0 bases and J 4 bases; nucleotides not matched to a gene: 3. Germline-derived CDR1 and CDR2 are MDHEN and SYDVKM. The CDR3 is made up of 15 amino acids.

The rearrangement links TRBV9 to TRBJ2-7; D gene ambiguous. The CDR3 loop spans 11 amino acids. The V gene lost 4 bases and the J gene lost 6 bases, with 8 bases spanning the gap. Germline V lookup: CDR1 SGDLS, CDR2 YYNGEE. The CDR3 DNA sequence: TGTGCCAGCAGCACACTCGGCGAGCAGTACTTC. Amino acids: CASSTLGEQYF.

The CDR3: CASDKDRGGEKLFF. The CDR3 DNA is TGTGCCAGCGACAAGGACAGGGGAGGGGAAAAACTGTTTTTT. This chain links TRBV2 with TRBJ1-4; 9 bases are shared with TRBD1. J was trimmed by 8 bases and V by 8 bases; bases with no gene match: 9. In germline, CDR1 is SNHLY, CDR2 FYNNEI. The length of the CDR3 is 14 residues.